The next 32 T cell receptor beta chains were all read from a single sample in a study of cytotoxic CD8 clonotypes in ibrutinib-treated CLL. Measured with immunoSEQ multiplex PCR; TCRdb has only the in-frame clones, and not every one. The sample lists tens of thousands of clones, around three fifths seen once, with under 15% in the top ten. Here the sequenced sample was PBMCs, taken after 12 months of ibrutinib treatment. All receptors derive from a human donor with chronic lymphocytic leukemia.

The chain has TRBV28 and TRBJ2-7, with D hard to call. V was clipped by 6 bases and J by 4 bases, with 4 bases between them. The CDR3 sequence is 10 residues long. The germline CDR1 and CDR2 sequences are MDHEN and SYDVKM. CDR3 nucleotide sequence: TGTGCCAGCAGGGTTTACGAGCAGTACGTC. Its protein product is CASRVYEQYV.

The genes are TRBV18 and TRBJ2-7, with 9 nucleotides matching TRBD2. The junction had 11 bases not matched to a gene; V was cut back by 3 bases and J by 2 bases. CDR1 is KGHSH, CDR2 LQKENI, per germline. The CDR3 totals 17 residues. The DNA of the CDR3 is TGTGCCAGCTCACCGGTACACTTGACTAGCGGAGCCTACGAGCAGTACTTC. Protein: CASSPVHLTSGAYEQYF. Full variable domain (outside the CDR3, taken from reference TRBV18 and TRBJ2-7): NAGVMQNPRHLVRRRGQEARLRCSPMKGHSHVYWYRQLPEEGLKFMVYLQKENIIDESGMPKERFSAEFPKEGPSILRIQQVVRGDSAAYFCASSPVHLTSGAYEQYFGPGTRLTVT.

This rearrangement joins TRBV27 to TRBJ2-2; D call uncertain. With 8 bases removed from V and 5 bases from J, the gap between germline ends came to 9 bases. The CDR3 sequence is 12 residues long. CDR1 is MNHEY and CDR2 is SMNVEV in the germline V gene (reference sequence). The CDR3 nucleotides are TGTGCCAGCTTGAAAGTAACCGGGGAGCTGTTTTTT. It translates to CASLKVTGELFF.

The V and J genes are TRBV6-1 and TRBJ1-5; TRBD1 matches 7 bases. Germline values: CDR1 MNHNS, CDR2 SASEGT. There are 15 residues in the CDR3. J was trimmed by 0 bases and V by 7 bases; bases with no gene match: 6. Written as DNA, the CDR3 is TGTGCCAGCAATACCGGGACAGCTAGCAATCAGCCCCAGCATTTT. Translation: CASNTGTASNQPQHF.

The rearrangement uses TRBV29-1 and TRBJ2-3, with no clear D. The CDR3 loop spans 12 amino acids. Germline lookup yields CDR1 SQVTM and CDR2 ANQGSEA. The V gene lost 4 bases and the J gene lost 3 bases, with 8 bases spanning the gap. The chain's CDR3 is CSVGHLTDTQYF. The DNA for the CDR3 is TGCAGCGTTGGGCACCTAACAGATACGCAGTATTTT.

The chain links TRBV6-1 to TRBJ1-2; maybe TRBD1 (5 bases). Germline V gene lookup returns CDR1 MNHNS and CDR2 SASEGT. Trimming cost V 5 bases and J 6 bases, with 7 bases left between them. This CDR3 region has 11 residues. CDR3: CASSKGNGYTF. The CDR3 region has the DNA TGTGCCAGCAGTAAGGGGAATGGCTACACCTTC.

This clone was observed a handful of times. The rearrangement uses TRBV6-1 and TRBJ2-7; D is perhaps TRBD2 (6 bases). From germline, CDR1 is MNHNS and CDR2 SASEGT. V was pared by 6 bases and J by 5 bases, with 20 bases between. The CDR3 extends over 15 amino acids. CDR3 in amino acids: CASRAPGPGVDEQYF. In nucleotides, the CDR3 is TGTGCCAGCAGGGCCCCTGGTCCGGGGGTCGACGAGCAGTACTTC.

The chain has TRBV5-1 and TRBJ1-6; 8 positions agree with TRBD1. CDR1 and CDR2 (germline): SGHRS, YFSETQ. V lost 0 bases and J lost 2; bases outside the gene matches: 7. The CDR3 runs 18 residues. CDR3 sequence reads: CASSLEPGQATYNSPLHF. The CDR3, as DNA: TGCGCCAGCAGCTTGGAACCGGGACAGGCGACCTATAATTCACCCCTCCACTTT.

The rearrangement links TRBV28 to TRBJ1-6; 7 nucleotides agree with TRBD1. This CDR3 spans 15 amino acids. CDR1 and CDR2 from the germline V gene are MDHEN and SYDVKM. The trim removed 6 bases at V and 7 bases at J, leaving 9 bases unmatched. In DNA form, the CDR3 reads TGTGCCAGCAGCCCTCGACAGGGTGCAAATTCACCCCTCCACTTT. Protein product: CASSPRQGANSPLHF.

V is TRBV7-9 and J is TRBJ1-3, with 8 bases identical to TRBD1. The CDR3 contains 15 residues. Germline assignment: CDR1 SEHNR and CDR2 FQNEAQ (reference sequence). The V and J ends lost 3 bases and 3 bases, in that order; junction bases with no gene match: 4. This CDR3 reads CASSLTGDFGNTIYF. As DNA, the CDR3 is TGTGCCAGCAGCTTGACAGGGGATTTTGGAAACACCATATATTTT.

The V gene is TRBV28, the J gene TRBJ2-3; 8 bases agree with TRBD1. Germline CDR1 MDHEN, CDR2 SYDVKM. This CDR3 is built from 14 residues. V gave up 6 bases and J gave up 8 bases; unmatched junction bases: 10. The CDR3 protein is CASRLDRERGTQYF. Here the CDR3 DNA reads TGTGCCAGCAGATTGGACAGGGAACGTGGTACGCAGTATTTT.

The rearrangement uses TRBV7-9 and TRBJ1-2, with D perhaps matching TRBD1 (6 bases). Germline values: CDR1 SEHNR, CDR2 FQNEAQ (reference sequence). V was cut by 3 bases and J by 4 bases, with 9 bases left in between. CDR3 size: 13 residues. The CDR3, as DNA: TGTGCCAGCAGCTTGGACAGAACCTATGGCTACACCTTC. It translates to CASSLDRTYGYTF.

J is TRBJ2-7 and V is TRBV7-9; 13 bases match TRBD2. The CDR3 sequence is 19 residues long. Germline CDR1 and CDR2: SEHNR and FQNEAQ (reference sequence). V was pared by 5 bases and J by 4 bases, with 17 bases of the junction left unmatched. The CDR3 here is CASSPRTSGSHWWVYEQYF. The CDR3 nucleotides read TGTGCCAGCAGCCCCAGGACTAGCGGGAGTCATTGGTGGGTGTACGAGCAGTACTTC.

V and J are TRBV5-4 and TRBJ2-1; the D is unclear. V dropped 4 bases and J dropped 4 bases, with 15 bases sitting between them. The CDR3 runs to 15 residues. Looked up from germline, CDR1 is SGHNT and CDR2 is YYREEE (reference sequence). In nucleotides, the CDR3 is TGTGCCAGCAGCCTTCTTGCGGCGCCGTACAATGAGCAGTTCTTC. Translation: CASSLLAAPYNEQFF.

The J gene is TRBJ1-4, the V gene TRBV5-1; no clear D gene. This CDR3 is built from 16 residues. Trimming shortened V by 0 bases and J by 1 base, and 10 bases separated the two germline ends. Germline lookup yields CDR1 SGHRS and CDR2 YFSETQ. CDR3 residues: CASSLEPVRTNEKLFF. The CDR3 nucleotides read TGCGCCAGCAGCTTGGAACCGGTCCGAACTAATGAAAAACTGTTTTTT.

V and J are TRBV2 and TRBJ2-1, with D unclear. V lost 6 bases to trimming and J lost 6 bases, with 12 bases between them. Germline assignment: CDR1 SNHLY and CDR2 FYNNEI. The CDR3 has 13 residues. CDR3 DNA: TGTGCCAGCAGGAAAGTAACTGTCAATGAGCAGTTCTTC. Residues: CASRKVTVNEQFF.

This clone showed up just a few times. For the CDR3, the DNA is TGCAGCGGATCGACAGCTGGAGCCTATGGCTACACCTTC. As protein: CSGSTAGAYGYTF. The chain uses TRBV29-1 and TRBJ1-2; D may be TRBD1 (5 bases). The CDR3 totals 13 residues. Looked up from germline, CDR1 is SQVTM and CDR2 is ANQGSEA. Trimming shortened V by 7 bases and J by 4 bases, and 16 bases separated the two germline ends.

There are a few counts of this clone. The chain uses TRBV28 and TRBJ2-3; 7 nucleotides line up with TRBD2. This CDR3 is built from 12 residues. With V trimmed by 8 bases and J by 9 bases, 8 bases remained unmatched. Germline values: CDR1 MDHEN, CDR2 SYDVKM. The CDR3 region has the DNA TGTGCCAGCTCCCTTCGCGGGAGCACGCAGTATTTT. It translates to CASSLRGSTQYF.

This clone has only a few counts. V usage is TRBV19 and J usage is TRBJ2-2, with TRBD2 identical over 14 bases. Germline V gene sequence: CDR1 LNHDA, CDR2 SQIVND (reference sequence). The CDR3 contains 16 residues. With V trimmed by 10 bases and J by 0 bases, 4 bases remained unmatched. CDR3 sequence reads: CATMGLAGANTGELFF. Written as DNA, the CDR3 is TGTGCCACAATGGGACTAGCGGGAGCGAACACCGGGGAGCTGTTTTTT.

The chain combines TRBV6-5 with TRBJ1-2, with no clear D. The CDR3 has 13 amino acids. Germline V lookup: CDR1 MNHEY, CDR2 SVGAGI. Trimming removed 7 bases from V and 4 bases from J, with 13 bases in between. The CDR3 is CASTPFGGYGYTF. Written as DNA, the CDR3 is TGTGCCAGCACACCCTTCGGAGGCTATGGCTACACCTTC.

V gene TRBV27 combines with J gene TRBJ2-3; 8 bases line up with TRBD2. The V gene's germline CDR1 is MNHEY and CDR2 SMNVEV (reference sequence). The V gene end was trimmed by 4 bases and the J gene end by 4 bases; junction bases not matched to a gene: 7. This CDR3 is built from 15 residues. Here the CDR3 DNA reads TGTGCCAGCAGTTGGCTGGGTAGCGGGGCAGATACGCAGTATTTT. This codes for CASSWLGSGADTQYF.

V gene TRBV29-1 combines with J gene TRBJ2-7, with 10 bases identical to TRBD2. This CDR3 contains 20 residues. J gave up 4 bases and V 0 bases, and 21 bases lay outside the gene matches. Germline V CDR1 and CDR2: SQVTM, ANQGSEA. DNA of the CDR3: TGCAGCGTTGAAGATCTTTCCCGGTGGGAGCGGGGGGGGAAAAGGTACGAGCAGTACGTC. Translated: CSVEDLSRWERGGKRYEQYV.

This clone was found a few times. The gene calls are TRBV19 and TRBJ1-5, with a weak D call TRBD1 (6 bases). CDR1 LNHDA and CDR2 SQIVND come from the germline V gene (reference sequence). CDR3 length equals 14 residues. The ends were cut back, 0 bases at V and 6 bases at J, with 9 bases in the middle. This chain's CDR3 is CASSIDRGGQPQHF. The CDR3 nucleotides are TGTGCCAGTAGTATAGACAGGGGTGGTCAGCCCCAGCATTTT.

The chain has TRBV28 and TRBJ1-1; no definite D call. V was trimmed by 3 bases and J by 5 bases, leaving 13 bases between them. Germline V gene lookup returns CDR1 MDHEN and CDR2 SYDVKM. This CDR3 spans 14 amino acids. This CDR3 reads CASSFGGLLTEAFF. The CDR3 DNA sequence: TGTGCCAGCAGTTTCGGAGGGTTGCTTACTGAAGCTTTCTTT.

The chain couples TRBV13 to TRBJ2-7; D is unclear. There are 13 residues in the CDR3. The germline V and J ends were trimmed by 3 bases and 6 bases, with 12 bases remaining between them. Germline CDR1 and CDR2: PRHDT and FYEKMQ (reference sequence). CDR3 bases: TGTGCCAGCAGCTTTAGGGTCGACGGCGAGCAGTACTTC. Translated: CASSFRVDGEQYF. The complete variable domain, with remaining parts taken from reference TRBV13 and TRBJ2-7, reads AAGVIQSPRHLIKEKRETATLKCYPIPRHDTVYWYQQGPGQDPQFLISFYEKMQSDKGSIPDRFSAQQFSDYHSELNMSSLELGDSALYFCASSFRVDGEQYFGPGTRLTVT.

The V gene is TRBV7-2, the J gene TRBJ2-7, with 7 nucleotides matching TRBD2. CDR1 SGHTA and CDR2 FQGNSA come from the germline V gene. Germline trimming cut 4 bases from V and 6 bases from J; bases unmatched to any gene: 9. This CDR3 comprises 14 residues. The CDR3 coding sequence is TGTGCCAGCAGCTCGGGCGGGAGTTCTAGCGAGCAGTACTTC. This sequence encodes CASSSGGSSSEQYF.

The rearrangement joins TRBV2 to TRBJ1-2; no clear D gene. Germline V gene sequence: CDR1 SNHLY, CDR2 FYNNEI. This CDR3 has 14 residues. The V and J ends lost 3 bases and 6 bases respectively, with 14 bases between them. The DNA for the CDR3 is TGTGCCAGCAGTGAGTTTTCGGGCACCGATGGCTACACCTTC. This encodes CASSEFSGTDGYTF. The variable domain in full, with the rest retrieved from reference TRBV2 and TRBJ1-2, is EPEVTQTPSHQVTQMGQEVILRCVPISNHLYFYWYRQILGQKVEFLVSFYNNEISEKSEIFDDQFSVERPDGSNFTLKIRSTKLEDSAMYFCASSEFSGTDGYTFGSGTRLTVV.

The chain has TRBV19 and TRBJ2-3; TRBD2 aligns across 12 bases. Germline V CDR1 and CDR2: LNHDA, SQIVND (reference sequence). The V segment lost 6 bases and the J segment 3 bases; nucleotides outside the gene matches: 4. CDR3 length equals 15 residues. The CDR3 sequence: CASSETSGGTDTQYF. The CDR3 DNA sequence: TGTGCCAGTAGCGAGACTAGCGGGGGAACAGATACGCAGTATTTT.

This clone has more than one count but fewer than ten. The chain is built from TRBV15 and TRBJ2-7; 13 bases map to TRBD2. The CDR3 consists of 18 residues. The ends lost 1 base at V and 4 bases at J; junction bases unmatched: 10. Germline CDR1 reads LNHNV; CDR2 reads YYDKDF (reference sequence). The CDR3 nucleotides are TGTGCCACCAGCAGAGGAGCCCCCGAACTAGCGGGAGGGTACGAGCAGTACTTC. Its translation is CATSRGAPELAGGYEQYF.

V usage is TRBV6-1 and J usage is TRBJ2-2; D may match TRBD1 or TRBD2 (5 bases each). The CDR3 is 15 amino acids. Trimming left V 7 bases short and J 6 bases short, with 18 bases between. Per germline, CDR1 MNHNS and CDR2 SASEGT. Here the CDR3 reads CASISGPSRSGELFF. The CDR3 DNA is TGTGCCAGCATTTCGGGACCGAGTCGATCCGGGGAGCTGTTTTTT.

The chain is built from TRBV5-4 and TRBJ1-5, with D maybe TRBD1 (6 bases). CDR1 SGHNT and CDR2 YYREEE come from the germline V gene (reference sequence). V dropped 4 bases and J dropped 1 base, with 18 bases sitting between them. This CDR3 spans 17 amino acids. The CDR3 spells CASSRGAGKESNQPQHF. The DNA for the CDR3 is TGTGCCAGCAGCCGGGGGGCAGGGAAGGAGAGCAATCAGCCCCAGCATTTT.

V and J are TRBV29-1 and TRBJ2-5; unclear D gene. The CDR3 length is 14 residues. V gave up 6 bases and J gave up 7 bases, with 21 bases separating them. CDR1 and CDR2 from the germline V gene are SQVTM and ANQGSEA. CDR3 loop: CSVDGYRRGVTQYF. CDR3 coding DNA: TGCAGCGTCGACGGGTACAGAAGAGGAGTGACCCAGTACTTC.